What follows is one T cell receptor (beta chain) and its context. The V end was cut by 7 bases, the J end by 0 bases, with 13 bases between. This CDR3 is 14 amino acids long. Looked up from germline, CDR1 is LNHDA and CDR2 is SQIVND (reference sequence). This sample was taken from a study of technical replicates of blood from a few donors. Libraries were prepared by immunoSEQ multiplex PCR; TCRdb keeps only in-frame clonotypes and omits some of them. The table has 65,000 to 90,000 clones, 92% seen once. Input material: T cells isolated from PBMCs. This receptor was obtained from a human donor in good health. The chain is built from TRBV19 and TRBJ2-7, with a weak D call TRBD1 (6 bases). This CDR3 is CASTTDRSSYEQYF. The DNA of the CDR3 is TGTGCCAGTACTACCGACAGGAGCTCCTACGAGCAGTACTTC.